The clone carrying this T cell receptor beta chain was seen only a few times. CDR3 length: 13 amino acids. Looked up from germline, CDR1 is DFQATT and CDR2 is SNEGSKA (reference sequence). Each CDR3 protein gets one entry after TCRdb re-called the RT-PCR reads with MiXCR. The sample has more than 550,000 distinct CDR3 sequences, 13% to 15% seen once. Sequences were obtained from memory CD4+ T cells from blood. The receptor was isolated from a female donor in good health, serving as a healthy control. The chain carries TRBV20-1 and TRBJ1-1, with TRBD1 matching over 7 bases. The CDR3 region is CTLLRGQGTEAFF. DNA of the CDR3: TGCACTCTGCTTAGGGGGCAGGGGACTGAAGCTTTCTTT.